These 5 T cell receptor beta chains came from one sample sequenced in a study of CD8+ T cells in alopecia areata. RNA extraction was followed by reverse transcription into cDNA, which acted as the sequencing template. TCRdb's copy holds only in-frame clones and misses some; the assay was immunoSEQ multiplex PCR. Seen here are about 180,000 clones, 40% to 65% observed once, and the top ten hold around 10%. Treatment noted: oral pan-JAK inhibitor, 5-10 mg twice daily. The sequences come from CD8+ T cells sorted from blood, collected around week 53, from a patient treated with tofacitinib. The origin of the receptors is a human donor with alopecia areata.

This clone was observed a few times. The V call is TRBV4-1, the J call TRBJ2-7, with no clear D. The CDR3 is 12 amino acids. Trimming removed 3 bases at V and 6 bases at J, with 9 bases between. Germline loops: CDR1 MGHRA, CDR2 YSYEKL. CDR3 in DNA: TGCGCCAGCAGCCAGGGTTTGGGCGAGCAGTACTTC. As protein: CASSQGLGEQYF.

The chain is built from TRBV5-6 and TRBJ1-1; D may be TRBD1 (5 bases). V dropped 3 bases and J dropped 4 bases, with 7 bases sitting between them. CDR1 is SGHDT, CDR2 YYEEEE, per germline. The CDR3 covers 12 residues. The CDR3 nucleotides are TGTGCCAGCAGCTACGGGGGCACTGAAGCTTTCTTT. Amino acids: CASSYGGTEAFF.

The chain links TRBV9 to TRBJ2-7; TRBD1 is a possible D gene (6 bases). V lost 3 bases, J lost 2 bases, and 15 bases lay in between. In germline, CDR1 is SGDLS, CDR2 YYNGEE. This CDR3 region has 15 residues. CDR3 protein: CASSATPDRTYEQYF. DNA of the CDR3: TGTGCCAGCAGCGCAACCCCGGACAGAACCTACGAGCAGTACTTC.

For the CDR3, the DNA is TGTGCCAGCAGCTTGTCTGAGAACGAGCAGTACTTC. It translates to CASSLSENEQYF. V gene TRBV5-4 combines with J gene TRBJ2-7, with D unresolved. Germline assignment: CDR1 SGHNT and CDR2 YYREEE (reference sequence). V lost 1 base, J lost 5 bases, and 7 bases lay in between. The CDR3 is made up of 12 amino acids.

As regards this clone: This CDR3 is also generated by other DNA sequences in the sample. This sequence joins TRBV6-4 and TRBJ2-1; 11 bases agree with TRBD2. CDR1 MRHNA and CDR2 SNTAGT come from the germline V gene. The CDR3 runs 14 residues. Losses at the gene ends were 3 bases for V and 7 bases for J; bases not matched to a gene: 2. The CDR3 here is CASSDSSGGNEQFF. The CDR3 DNA is TGTGCCAGCAGTGATTCTAGCGGGGGGAATGAGCAGTTCTTC.